Presented here are 26 T cell receptor beta chains from one specimen sequenced in a study of T cell responses to AZD1222 COVID-19 vaccine (dated by TCRdb to 2020 to 2022). The library was produced with the immunoSEQ multiplex PCR assay. TCRdb mirrors the immuneACCESS table, restricted to in-frame sequences. Some clones are absent from its copies; in checked studies, under half trace to an unresolved V gene, and the reason for the others is unknown. The sample data list around 160,000 clones, and around 90% of these were observed just once. Approximately 3.9% of the sample lies in the top ten. The time point label for this specimen denotes: about 28 days (+/-7) after the second vaccine dose. The input for sequencing was peripheral blood, taken 28 days after the second AZD1222 dose. The receptors stem from an adult who received the AZD1222 COVID-19 vaccine.

This sequence joins TRBV27 and TRBJ1-1, with 8 bases aligning to TRBD1. V lost 2 bases and J lost 1; bases outside the gene matches: 3. CDR1 and CDR2 (germline): MNHEY, SMNVEV (reference sequence). The CDR3 extends over 15 amino acids. The CDR3 reads CASSLQGAGNTEAFF. CDR3 nucleotide sequence: TGTGCCAGCAGTTTACAGGGGGCGGGGAACACTGAAGCTTTCTTT.

V usage is TRBV18 and J usage is TRBJ2-5, with D possibly TRBD2 on 6 matching bases. There are 15 residues in the CDR3. Trimming removed 6 bases at V and 5 bases at J, with 19 bases between. The germline V gene has CDR1 KGHSH and CDR2 LQKENI. Written as DNA, the CDR3 is TGTGCCAGCTCGCCAGGACCGGGACTTAGGGAGACCCAGTACTTC. This translates into CASSPGPGLRETQYF. The whole variable domain, remainder taken from reference TRBV18 and TRBJ2-5, is NAGVMQNPRHLVRRRGQEARLRCSPMKGHSHVYWYRQLPEEGLKFMVYLQKENIIDESGMPKERFSAEFPKEGPSILRIQQVVRGDSAAYFCASSPGPGLRETQYFGPGTRLLVL.

This chain connects TRBV11-3 to TRBJ1-4; 10 nucleotides agree with TRBD1. The V and J ends lost 5 bases and 5 bases, in that order; junction bases with no gene match: 5. The CDR3 is made up of 15 amino acids. Germline V gene data show CDR1 as SGHNT and CDR2 as YENEEA. In nucleotides, the CDR3 is TGTGCCAGCAGCATAAGGACAGGGGGAAATGAAAAACTGTTTTTT. Amino acid sequence: CASSIRTGGNEKLFF.

This sequence joins TRBV19 and TRBJ1-1; 8 bases are shared with TRBD1. Germline values: CDR1 LNHDA, CDR2 SQIVND (reference sequence). The CDR3 length is 14 residues. V was clipped by 7 bases and J by 3 bases; unmatched bases: 7. CDR3 DNA sequence: TGTGCCAGTACCCCGACAGGGGTGGACACTGAAGCTTTCTTT. Residues: CASTPTGVDTEAFF.

The J gene is TRBJ1-1, the V gene TRBV9; possibly TRBD1 for D (5 bases). Germline lookup yields CDR1 SGDLS and CDR2 YYNGEE. The CDR3 is 15 residues long. The ends were cut back, 4 bases at V and 1 base at J, with 14 bases in the middle. CDR3 nucleotides: TGTGCCAGCAGCCCTTCAGGGATACCGAACACTGAAGCTTTCTTT. The encoded protein is CASSPSGIPNTEAFF.

The rearrangement links TRBV12-5 to TRBJ2-3; TRBD2 aligns across 10 bases. From germline, CDR1 is LGHNT and CDR2 FRNRAP. Trimming cost V 0 bases and J 2 bases; bases outside gene matches: 8. There are 18 residues in the CDR3. The chain's CDR3 is CASGLVLLAGVDTDTQYF. The CDR3 nucleotides are TGTGCTAGTGGTTTGGTTCTTCTAGCGGGGGTCGACACAGATACGCAGTATTTT.

This clone has only one observation. This chain uses TRBV5-6 with TRBJ2-7; tentatively, D is TRBD1 (6 bases). The V gene's germline CDR1 is SGHDT and CDR2 YYEEEE. This CDR3 region has 14 residues. V was cut by 0 bases and J by 1 base, with 8 bases left in between. The chain's CDR3 is CASSLGGQSYEQYF. In nucleotides, the CDR3 is TGTGCCAGCAGCTTGGGTGGACAGTCCTACGAGCAGTACTTC.

The genes are TRBV14 and TRBJ1-3, with D hard to call. The V end lost 0 bases, the J end lost 0 bases, and 9 bases lay between the germline ends. Germline V gene sequence: CDR1 SGHDN, CDR2 FVKESK. The CDR3 is 16 amino acids. CDR3 sequence reads: CASSQELVSSGNTIYF. The CDR3 coding sequence is TGTGCCAGCAGCCAAGAACTTGTAAGCTCTGGAAACACCATATATTTT.

This clone was seen a handful of times. The CDR3 region is CASSEQGRAGNTIYF. The DNA of the CDR3 is TGTGCCAGTAGTGAACAGGGTCGCGCTGGAAACACCATATATTTT. The genes are TRBV19 and TRBJ1-3; D perhaps matches TRBD1 (6 bases). In germline, CDR1 is LNHDA, CDR2 SQIVND (reference sequence). The ends were cut back, 5 bases at V and 2 bases at J, with 13 bases in the middle. CDR3 length equals 15 residues.

The V call is TRBV4-1, the J call TRBJ1-1; no reliable D call. Germline V gene lookup returns CDR1 MGHRA and CDR2 YSYEKL. Trimming took off 2 bases at V and 3 bases at J, with 13 bases between the two ends. This CDR3 contains 15 residues. Here the CDR3 DNA reads TGCGCCAGCAGCCAAAATCAACTTAGGCACACTGAAGCTTTCTTT. Translated, it gives CASSQNQLRHTEAFF.

V usage is TRBV2 and J usage is TRBJ1-5; 7 bases align to TRBD1. The CDR3 is 17 amino acids. In germline, CDR1 is SNHLY, CDR2 FYNNEI. Trimming cost V 7 bases and J 3 bases; bases outside gene matches: 15. The CDR3, as DNA: TGTGCCAGCACAGAGAGGACAGGACATGGGGCCAATCAGCCCCAGCATTTT. As protein: CASTERTGHGANQPQHF.

The CDR3 DNA reads TGTGCCTGGACCACGAGCGAACTGGAGCAGTTCTTC. This codes for CAWTTSELEQFF. This chain joins TRBV30 and TRBJ2-1; D gene uncertain. This CDR3 has 12 residues. CDR1 GTSNPN and CDR2 SVGIG come from the germline V gene (reference sequence). V shed 4 bases and J shed 10 bases, with 14 bases lying between them.

This rearrangement joins TRBV7-2 to TRBJ2-7; D gene uncertain. Germline V gives CDR1 SGHTA, CDR2 FQGNSA. The CDR3 consists of 11 residues. V was shortened by 5 bases and J by 4 bases, with 6 bases between the two germline ends. Here the CDR3 reads CASSPKYEQYF. Written as DNA, the CDR3 is TGTGCCAGCAGCCCAAAGTACGAGCAGTACTTC.

This sequence joins TRBV2 and TRBJ2-1; TRBD2 matches 12 bases. Trimming at V came to 6 bases and at J to 2 bases, leaving 11 bases not matched to a gene. CDR1 is SNHLY and CDR2 is FYNNEI in the germline V gene. The CDR3 has 18 residues. This chain's CDR3 is CASRSGLAGPRTYNEQFF. The CDR3 DNA reads TGTGCCAGCAGATCCGGACTAGCGGGGCCGAGAACCTACAATGAGCAGTTCTTC.

The V and J genes are TRBV7-6 and TRBJ2-2, with 11 bases fitting TRBD2. In germline, CDR1 is SGHVS, CDR2 FNYEAQ. This CDR3 region has 16 residues. V lost 5 bases to trimming and J lost 1 base; unmatched junction nucleotides: 3. The CDR3 reads CASSQLAGVNTGELFF. The CDR3 DNA reads as TGTGCCAGCAGCCAACTAGCGGGGGTGAACACCGGGGAGCTGTTTTTT.

This clone was counted once. The CDR3 region has the DNA TGTGCCAGCAGCTTAGGTTTTGCATCGGATACGCAGTATTTT. It specifies CASSLGFASDTQYF. The chain employs TRBV11-1 and TRBJ2-3; D ambiguous. The CDR3 loop spans 14 amino acids. V shed 1 base and J shed 6 bases, with 11 bases lying between them. Germline V gene lookup returns CDR1 SGHAT and CDR2 FQDESV (reference sequence).

This CDR3 is CATLKQGLNEQYF. CDR3 nucleotide sequence: TGTGCCACCCTAAAACAGGGATTGAACGAGCAGTACTTC. The chain is built from TRBV6-5 and TRBJ2-7, with D possibly being TRBD1 (6 bases). With 10 bases removed from V and 5 bases from J, the gap between germline ends came to 18 bases. The CDR3 covers 13 residues. Germline CDR1 reads MNHEY; CDR2 reads SVGAGI.

V and J are TRBV5-1 and TRBJ2-7; a possible D gene is TRBD2 (6 bases). The CDR3 loop spans 13 amino acids. The V end was cut by 4 bases, the J end by 5 bases, with 13 bases between. Germline V gives CDR1 SGHRS, CDR2 YFSETQ. Here the CDR3 reads CASSEGGPNEQYF. The CDR3 DNA reads as TGCGCCAGCAGCGAAGGAGGGCCTAACGAGCAGTACTTC. The entire variable domain, with the rest obtained from reference TRBV5-1 and TRBJ2-7, is as follows: KAGVTQTPRYLIKTRGQQVTLSCSPISGHRSVSWYQQTPGQGLQFLFEYFSETQRNKGNFPGRFSGRQFSNSRSEMNVSTLELGDSALYLCASSEGGPNEQYFGPGTRLTVT.

The chain links TRBV11-3 to TRBJ2-7; possible D gene TRBD1, 6 bases. Germline V gene data show CDR1 as SGHNT and CDR2 as YENEEA. The length of the CDR3 is 13 residues. V was cut by 6 bases and J by 2 bases, with 11 bases left in between. The CDR3 here is CASSGQGTYEQYF. The CDR3, as DNA: TGTGCCAGCAGTGGCCAGGGGACCTACGAGCAGTACTTC. Variable domain in full (rest from reference TRBV11-3 and TRBJ2-7): EAGVVQSPRYKIIEKKQPVAFWCNPISGHNTLYWYLQNLGQGPELLIRYENEEAVDDSQLPKDRFSAERLKGVDSTLKIQPAELGDSAVYLCASSGQGTYEQYFGPGTRLTVT.

The chain is built from TRBV15 and TRBJ2-6, with TRBD1 as a possible D gene (5 bases). Germline V gene data show CDR1 as LNHNV and CDR2 as YYDKDF (reference sequence). Trimming shortened V by 8 bases and J by 0 bases, and 11 bases separated the two germline ends. The CDR3 extends over 15 amino acids. CDR3 coding DNA: TGTGCCACCGGGGCTACGGACTCTGGGGCCAACGTCCTGACTTTC. This gives the protein CATGATDSGANVLTF.

V gene TRBV18 combines with J gene TRBJ1-3; 8 nucleotides align to TRBD1. There are 17 residues in the CDR3. V was clipped by 4 bases and J by 0 bases; unmatched bases: 8. Germline CDR1 and CDR2: KGHSH and LQKENI. The CDR3 DNA reads as TGTGCCAGCTCACTAGGGACAGGAAGACTCTCTGGAAACACCATATATTTT. Amino acids: CASSLGTGRLSGNTIYF. The variable domain in full, with the rest retrieved from reference TRBV18 and TRBJ1-3, is NAGVMQNPRHLVRRRGQEARLRCSPMKGHSHVYWYRQLPEEGLKFMVYLQKENIIDESGMPKERFSAEFPKEGPSILRIQQVVRGDSAAYFCASSLGTGRLSGNTIYFGEGSWLTVV.

In regard to this clone: A read error may explain this, as a much larger clone is one base away. This rearrangement joins TRBV7-2 to TRBJ2-1; D not certain. V lost 1 base to trimming and J lost 6 bases, with 4 bases between them. There are 12 residues in the CDR3. The germline gives CDR1 SGHTA, CDR2 FQGNSA. The CDR3 nucleotides read TGTGCCAGCAGCTTAGTGGGCAATGAGCAGTTCTTC. Residues: CASSLVGNEQFF.

V usage is TRBV28 and J usage is TRBJ2-1, with D perhaps matching TRBD2 (5 bases). Trimming shortened V by 8 bases and J by 3 bases, and 14 bases separated the two germline ends. This CDR3 comprises 14 residues. Germline loops: CDR1 MDHEN, CDR2 SYDVKM. The DNA for the CDR3 is TGTGCCAGCCGGTTGTATAGCGACTACAATGAGCAGTTCTTC. Protein product: CASRLYSDYNEQFF. Full variable domain (rest looked up from reference TRBV28 and TRBJ2-1): DVKVTQSSRYLVKRTGEKVFLECVQDMDHENMFWYRQDPGLGLRLIYFSYDVKMKEKGDIPEGYSVSREKKERFSLILESASTNQTSMYLCASRLYSDYNEQFFGPGTRLTVL.

Only one count was recorded for this clone. The rearrangement links TRBV6-1 to TRBJ2-5, with D tentatively TRBD2 (6 bases). Trimming pared 7 bases from V and 5 bases from J, leaving 14 bases between. Germline-derived CDR1 and CDR2 are MNHNS and SASEGT. The CDR3 is 13 amino acids. Here the CDR3 reads CASTQIRGETQYF. CDR3 bases: TGTGCCAGCACCCAAATTCGGGGGGAGACCCAGTACTTC.

The V gene is TRBV4-3, the J gene TRBJ1-1; possible D gene TRBD1, 6 bases. The CDR3 length is 15 residues. Deletions cut 1 base from V and 4 bases from J, with 13 bases between. The germline V gene has CDR1 LGHNA and CDR2 YSLEER. The CDR3 sequence is CASSQGPQGPTEAFF. CDR3 bases: TGCGCCAGCAGCCAAGGCCCACAGGGTCCCACTGAAGCTTTCTTT.

The V gene is TRBV24-1, the J gene TRBJ2-2; 7 bases align to TRBD1. Germline CDR1 and CDR2: KGHDR and SFDVKD. Trimming at V came to 5 bases and at J to 1 base, leaving 12 bases not matched to a gene. This CDR3 has 18 amino acids. The chain's CDR3 is CATSALGEGAKNTGELFF. The CDR3 DNA sequence: TGTGCCACCAGTGCCCTTGGTGAGGGGGCGAAGAACACCGGGGAGCTGTTTTTT.